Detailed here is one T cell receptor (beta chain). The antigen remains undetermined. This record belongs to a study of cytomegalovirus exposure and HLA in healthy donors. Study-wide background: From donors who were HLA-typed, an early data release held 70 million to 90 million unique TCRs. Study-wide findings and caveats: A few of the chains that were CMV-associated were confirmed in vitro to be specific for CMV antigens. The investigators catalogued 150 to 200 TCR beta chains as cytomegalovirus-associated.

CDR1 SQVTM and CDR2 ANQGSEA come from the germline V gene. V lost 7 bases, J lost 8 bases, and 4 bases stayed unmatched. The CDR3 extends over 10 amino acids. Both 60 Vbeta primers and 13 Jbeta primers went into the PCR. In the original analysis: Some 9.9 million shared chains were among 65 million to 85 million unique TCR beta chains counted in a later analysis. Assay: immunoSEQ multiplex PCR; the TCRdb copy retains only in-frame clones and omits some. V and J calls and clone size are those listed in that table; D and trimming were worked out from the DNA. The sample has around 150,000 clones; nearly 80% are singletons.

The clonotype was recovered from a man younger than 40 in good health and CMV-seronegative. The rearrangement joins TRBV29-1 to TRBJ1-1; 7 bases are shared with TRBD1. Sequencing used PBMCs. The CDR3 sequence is CSGVTGEAFF. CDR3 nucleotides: TGCAGCGGTGTGACAGGGGAAGCTTTCTTT.